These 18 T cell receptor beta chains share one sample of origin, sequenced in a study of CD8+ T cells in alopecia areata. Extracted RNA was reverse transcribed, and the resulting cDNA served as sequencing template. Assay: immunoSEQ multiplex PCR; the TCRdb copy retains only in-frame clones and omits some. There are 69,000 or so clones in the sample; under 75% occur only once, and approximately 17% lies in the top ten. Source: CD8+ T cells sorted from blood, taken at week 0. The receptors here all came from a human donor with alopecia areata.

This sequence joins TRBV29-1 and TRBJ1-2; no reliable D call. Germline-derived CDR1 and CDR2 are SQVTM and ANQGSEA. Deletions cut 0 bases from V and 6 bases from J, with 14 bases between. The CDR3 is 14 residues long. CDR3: CSVEDWNRVDGYTF. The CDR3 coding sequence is TGCAGCGTTGAAGATTGGAACAGAGTGGATGGCTACACCTTC. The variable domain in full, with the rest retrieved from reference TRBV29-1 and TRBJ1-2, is SAVISQKPSRDICQRGTSLTIQCQVDSQVTMMFWYRQQPGQSLTLIATANQGSEATYESGFVIDKFPISRPNLTFSTLTVSNMSPEDSSIYLCSVEDWNRVDGYTFGSGTRLTVV.

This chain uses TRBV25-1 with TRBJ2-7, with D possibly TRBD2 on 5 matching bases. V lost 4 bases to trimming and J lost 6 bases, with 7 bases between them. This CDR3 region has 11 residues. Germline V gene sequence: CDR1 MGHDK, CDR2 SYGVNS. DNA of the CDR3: TGTGCCAGCAGTGTAACTAGCGAGCAGTACTTC. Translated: CASSVTSEQYF.

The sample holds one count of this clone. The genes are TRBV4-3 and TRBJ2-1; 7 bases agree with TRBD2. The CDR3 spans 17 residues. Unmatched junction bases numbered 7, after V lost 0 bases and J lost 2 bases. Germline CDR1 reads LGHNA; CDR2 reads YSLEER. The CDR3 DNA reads TGCGCCAGCAGCCAAGATAGGCGGGGGAGTACCTACAATGAGCAGTTCTTC. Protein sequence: CASSQDRRGSTYNEQFF.

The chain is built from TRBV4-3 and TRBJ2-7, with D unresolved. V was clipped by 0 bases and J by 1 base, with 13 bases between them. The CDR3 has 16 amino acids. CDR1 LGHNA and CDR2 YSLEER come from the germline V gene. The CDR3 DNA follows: TGCGCCAGCAGCCAAGACCATCAGAATCCATCCTACGAGCAGTACTTC. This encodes CASSQDHQNPSYEQYF.

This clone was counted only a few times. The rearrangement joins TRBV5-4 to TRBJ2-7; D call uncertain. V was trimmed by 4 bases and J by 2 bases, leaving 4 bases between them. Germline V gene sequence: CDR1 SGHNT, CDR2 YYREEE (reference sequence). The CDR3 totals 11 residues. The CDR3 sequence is CASSTTYEQYF. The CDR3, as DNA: TGTGCCAGCAGCACTACCTACGAGCAGTACTTC. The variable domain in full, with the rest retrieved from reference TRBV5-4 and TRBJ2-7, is ETGVTQSPTHLIKTRGQQVTLRCSSQSGHNTVSWYQQALGQGPQFIFQYYREEENGRGNFPPRFSGLQFPNYSSELNVNALELDDSALYLCASSTTYEQYFGPGTRLTVT.

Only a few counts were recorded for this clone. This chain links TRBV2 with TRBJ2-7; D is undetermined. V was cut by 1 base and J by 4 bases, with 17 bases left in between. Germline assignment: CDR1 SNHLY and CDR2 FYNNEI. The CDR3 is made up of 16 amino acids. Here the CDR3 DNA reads TGTGCCAGCAGTGAAGGGGCCCGGAGCCTAAGGTACGAGCAGTACTTC. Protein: CASSEGARSLRYEQYF.

CDR3 nucleotides: TGTGCCAGGCCGGGACTAGCGTATTACAATGAGCAGTTCTTC. This encodes CARPGLAYYNEQFF. The chain combines TRBV2 with TRBJ2-1, with 10 bases aligning to TRBD2. The CDR3 sequence is 14 residues long. Germline values: CDR1 SNHLY, CDR2 FYNNEI. Trimming at V came to 9 bases and at J to 4 bases, leaving 6 bases not matched to a gene. Looking up the rest from reference TRBV2 and TRBJ2-1 gives the full variable domain: EPEVTQTPSHQVTQMGQEVILRCVPISNHLYFYWYRQILGQKVEFLVSFYNNEISEKSEIFDDQFSVERPDGSNFTLKIRSTKLEDSAMYFCARPGLAYYNEQFFGPGTRLTVL.

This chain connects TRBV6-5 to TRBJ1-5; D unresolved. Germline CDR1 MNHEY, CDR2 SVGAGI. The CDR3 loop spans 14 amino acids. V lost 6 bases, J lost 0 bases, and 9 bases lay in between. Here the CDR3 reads CASRSIYSNQPQHF. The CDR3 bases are TGTGCCAGCAGAAGCATCTATAGCAATCAGCCCCAGCATTTT.

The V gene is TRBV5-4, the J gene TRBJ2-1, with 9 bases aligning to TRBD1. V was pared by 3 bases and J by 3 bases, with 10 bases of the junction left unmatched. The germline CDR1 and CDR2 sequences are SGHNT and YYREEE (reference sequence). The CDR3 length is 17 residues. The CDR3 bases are TGTGCCAGCAGCTCGGGACAGGGAGCGTCTTACTACAATGAGCAGTTCTTC. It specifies CASSSGQGASYYNEQFF. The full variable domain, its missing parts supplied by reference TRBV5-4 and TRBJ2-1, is ETGVTQSPTHLIKTRGQQVTLRCSSQSGHNTVSWYQQALGQGPQFIFQYYREEENGRGNFPPRFSGLQFPNYSSELNVNALELDDSALYLCASSSGQGASYYNEQFFGPGTRLTVL.

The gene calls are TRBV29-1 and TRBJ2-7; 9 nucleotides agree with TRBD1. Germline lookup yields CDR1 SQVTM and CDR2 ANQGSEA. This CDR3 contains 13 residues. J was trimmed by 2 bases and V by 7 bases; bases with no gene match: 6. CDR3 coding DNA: TGCAGCGCTGTGGGACAGGGAACCTACGAGCAGTACTTC. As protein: CSAVGQGTYEQYF.

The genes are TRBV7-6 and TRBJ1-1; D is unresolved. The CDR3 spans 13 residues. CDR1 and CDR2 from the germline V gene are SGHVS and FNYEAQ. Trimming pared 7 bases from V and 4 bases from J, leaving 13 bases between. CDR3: CASMARVGTEAFF. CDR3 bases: TGTGCCAGCATGGCGCGGGTTGGCACTGAAGCTTTCTTT.

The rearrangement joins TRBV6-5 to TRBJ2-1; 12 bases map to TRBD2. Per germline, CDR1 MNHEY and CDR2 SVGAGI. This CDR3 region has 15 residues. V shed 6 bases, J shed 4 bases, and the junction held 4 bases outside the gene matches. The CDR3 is CASSLLAGGYNEQFF. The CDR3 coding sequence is TGTGCCAGCAGCCTCCTAGCGGGGGGGTACAATGAGCAGTTCTTC.

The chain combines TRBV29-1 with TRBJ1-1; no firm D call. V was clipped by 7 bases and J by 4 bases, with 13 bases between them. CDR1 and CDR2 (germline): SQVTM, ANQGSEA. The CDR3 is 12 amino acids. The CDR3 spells CSGAVGVTEAFF. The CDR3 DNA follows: TGCAGCGGGGCGGTCGGGGTCACTGAAGCTTTCTTT.

The CDR3 loop is CSVISAEDRGFGEQFF. The CDR3 coding sequence is TGCAGCGTTATCAGCGCCGAGGACAGGGGGTTTGGTGAGCAGTTCTTC. V gene TRBV29-1 combines with J gene TRBJ2-1; 10 bases line up with TRBD1. The CDR3 is 16 residues long. In germline, CDR1 is SQVTM, CDR2 ANQGSEA. The trim removed 5 bases at V and 9 bases at J, leaving 16 bases unmatched.

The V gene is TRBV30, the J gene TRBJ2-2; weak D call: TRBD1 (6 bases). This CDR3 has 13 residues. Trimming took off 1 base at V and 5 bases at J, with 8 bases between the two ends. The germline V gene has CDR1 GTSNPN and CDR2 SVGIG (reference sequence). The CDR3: CAWSAQGTGELFF. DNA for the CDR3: TGTGCCTGGAGTGCACAGGGAACCGGGGAGCTGTTTTTT.

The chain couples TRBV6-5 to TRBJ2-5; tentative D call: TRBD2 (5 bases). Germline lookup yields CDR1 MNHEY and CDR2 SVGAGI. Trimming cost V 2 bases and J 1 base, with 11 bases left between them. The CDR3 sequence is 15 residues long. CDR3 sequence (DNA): TGTGCCAGCAGTTACGGCGCGGGCCCCCAAGAGACCCAGTACTTC. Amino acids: CASSYGAGPQETQYF.

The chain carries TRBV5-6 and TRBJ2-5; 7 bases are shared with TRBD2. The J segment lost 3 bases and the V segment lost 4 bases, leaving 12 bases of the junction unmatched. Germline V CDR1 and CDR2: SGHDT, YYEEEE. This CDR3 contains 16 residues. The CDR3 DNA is TGTGCCAGCAGCGGCCGGCAACGACTAGCTGAAGAGACCCAGTACTTC. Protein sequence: CASSGRQRLAEETQYF.

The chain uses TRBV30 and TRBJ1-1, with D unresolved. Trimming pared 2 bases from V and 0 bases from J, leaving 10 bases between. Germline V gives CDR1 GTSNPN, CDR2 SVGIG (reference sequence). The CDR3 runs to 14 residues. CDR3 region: CAWSRAPLNTEAFF. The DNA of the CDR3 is TGTGCCTGGAGTCGAGCTCCTTTGAACACTGAAGCTTTCTTT. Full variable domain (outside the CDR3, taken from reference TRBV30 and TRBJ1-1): SQTIHQWPATLVQPVGSPLSLECTVEGTSNPNLYWYRQAAGRGLQLLFYSVGIGQISSEVPQNLSASRPQDRQFILSSKKLLLSDSGFYLCAWSRAPLNTEAFFGQGTRLTVV.